This T cell receptor beta chain was obtained from a study of blood T cell repertoires in COVID-19. Overall study: Researchers got acute and convalescent COVID-19 samples from the United States, Italy and Spain. T cells, B-cell-depleted T cells, or PBMCs supplied cDNA or gDNA.

In the original processing: Nucleated cell number was recorded as an estimate derived from reference gene primer amplification. Clones were read by immunoSEQ multiplex PCR, and TCRdb kept only the in-frame ones, dropping some. V and J calls and clone size are given by that table; D and trimming were obtained from the DNA. The table shows 30,000 to 40,000 clones, with under 90% occurring only once. There are 21 residues in the CDR3. CDR1 is MNHEY, CDR2 SVGEGT, per germline. Losses at the gene ends were 1 base for V and 3 bases for J; bases not matched to a gene: 21. The source material was peripheral blood. V usage is TRBV6-2 or TRBV6-3 and J usage is TRBJ2-7, with TRBD2 identical over 10 bases. The clonotype originates from a man between 50 and 59 years old with acute or convalescent COVID-19. The CDR3 nucleotides read TGTGCCAGCAGTTACTGGTTTGCTCCTAGCGGGAGCAGCCCTAGAGGCTACGAGCAGTACTTC. Its translation is CASSYWFAPSGSSPRGYEQYF.